Reported below is one T cell receptor (beta chain). This sample stems from a study of blood T cell repertoires in COVID-19. This CDR3 contains 13 residues. The germline gives CDR1 MNHEY, CDR2 SVGAGI. V was shortened by 8 bases and J by 3 bases, with 11 bases between the two germline ends. This table comes from immunoSEQ multiplex PCR, and its TCRdb copy is limited to in-frame clones, with some not included. The sample contains around 130,000 clones, approximately 84% of which appear only once. The clonotype was recovered from a human donor in a cohort sampled during active COVID-19. The chain links TRBV6-5 to TRBJ1-5; perhaps TRBD1 as D (6 bases). The source material was peripheral blood. In nucleotides, the CDR3 is TGTGCCAGCGCGGACAGACCCAATCAGCCCCAGCATTTT. This gives the protein CASADRPNQPQHF.